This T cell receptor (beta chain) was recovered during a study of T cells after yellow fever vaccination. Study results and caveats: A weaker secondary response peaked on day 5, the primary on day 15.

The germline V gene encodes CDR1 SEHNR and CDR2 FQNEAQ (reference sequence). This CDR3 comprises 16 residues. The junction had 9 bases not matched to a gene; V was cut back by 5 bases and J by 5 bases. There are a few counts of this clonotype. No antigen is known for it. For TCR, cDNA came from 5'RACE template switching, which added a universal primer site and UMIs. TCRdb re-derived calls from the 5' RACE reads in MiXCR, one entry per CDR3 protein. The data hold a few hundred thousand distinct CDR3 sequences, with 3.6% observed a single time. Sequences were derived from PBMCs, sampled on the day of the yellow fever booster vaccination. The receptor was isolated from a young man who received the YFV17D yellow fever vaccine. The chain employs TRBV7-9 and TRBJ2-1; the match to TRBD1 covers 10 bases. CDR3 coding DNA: TGTGCCAGCAGCCCCGTGCCGGGACAGGGGAACAATGAGCAGTTCTTC. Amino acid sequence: CASSPVPGQGNNEQFF.